This T cell receptor (beta chain) comes out of a study of cytomegalovirus exposure and HLA in healthy donors. Study-level results: An observed cluster of highly shared sequence variants was recorded as a likely sequencing artifact. It was around 160 TCR beta chains that were listed as cytomegalovirus-associated.

Healthy donors of bone marrow made up the group. 60 Vbeta and 13 Jbeta primers were used in PCR. Generated by immunoSEQ multiplex PCR, the TCRdb table keeps only in-frame clones and is missing some. The sample records 160,000 or so clones, roughly 77% being singletons. Note on this clone: Its antigen remains unknown. Different DNA sequences within this sample yield the same CDR3.

The source is a young man in good health and CMV-seropositive. Sample: PBMCs.

The CDR3 DNA follows: TGTGCCAGCAGTCTTCAGGGGAACACTGAAGCTTTCTTT. This sequence encodes CASSLQGNTEAFF. V is TRBV28 and J is TRBJ1-1; D might be TRBD1 (5 bases). The germline V gene encodes CDR1 MDHEN and CDR2 SYDVKM. With 5 bases removed from V and 1 base from J, the gap between germline ends came to 8 bases. The CDR3 is made up of 13 amino acids. The whole variable domain, remainder taken from reference TRBV28 and TRBJ1-1, is DVKVTQSSRYLVKRTGEKVFLECVQDMDHENMFWYRQDPGLGLRLIYFSYDVKMKEKGDIPEGYSVSREKKERFSLILESASTNQTSMYLCASSLQGNTEAFFGQGTRLTVV.